A selection of T cell receptor beta chains follows, all from one sample in a study of ipilimumab plus nivolumab after autologous stem cell transplantation. This table comes from immunoSEQ multiplex PCR, and its TCRdb copy is limited to in-frame clones, with some not included. Of roughly 10,000 clones listed, around 84% are singletons. The input for sequencing was PBMCs, taken in a trial of ipilimumab plus nivolumab as post-transplant consolidation. These receptors originate from a male donor with diffuse large B-cell lymphoma. Both conserved end residues are part of each CDR3. The D gene is left open where the match is weak. Clone size is shown for a subset of rows, as once, few, many or a class of expanded clone.

j_call,d_call,clone_size,v_call,cdr3_aa,cdr3_nt
TRBJ1-4,NA,once,TRBV27,CASSEGVVGEKLFF,TGTGCCAGCAGCGAAGGGGTTGTGGGCGAAAAACTGTTTTTT
TRBJ2-7,NA,medium-sized,TRBV2,CASSEAQARLVGQYF,TGTGCCAGCAGTGAAGCGCAGGCGAGGCTCGTCGGGCAGTACTTC
TRBJ2-7,NA,NA,TRBV7-9,CASSYLSGYEQYF,TGTGCCAGCAGCTATTTAAGCGGATACGAGCAGTACTTC
TRBJ2-1,TRBD2,NA,TRBV5-1,CASSLGGGSYNEQFF,TGCGCCAGCAGCTTGGGCGGGGGCTCCTACAATGAGCAGTTCTTC
TRBJ2-1,TRBD2,NA,TRBV7-3,CASRREGSNEQFF,TGTGCCAGCAGACGGGAGGGATCCAATGAGCAGTTCTTC
TRBJ2-3,TRBD2,NA,TRBV19,CASSIRAGASTDTQYF,TGTGCCAGTAGTATAAGAGCGGGGGCTTCGACAGATACGCAGTATTTT
TRBJ1-5,NA,NA,TRBV19,CASTPAGHQPQHF,TGTGCCAGTACCCCCGCGGGCCATCAGCCCCAGCATTTT
TRBJ1-1,NA,NA,TRBV7-3,CASSLLGRGTEAFF,TGTGCCAGCAGCTTATTGGGGCGCGGGACTGAAGCTTTCTTT
TRBJ1-2,TRBD1,few,TRBV15,CATSRERAGGYGYTF,TGTGCCACCAGCAGAGAGAGGGCAGGGGGCTATGGCTACACCTTC
TRBJ2-7,NA,once,TRBV5-8,CASSLESRAQQYF,TGTGCCAGCAGCTTGGAGTCGCGGGCTCAGCAGTACTTC
TRBJ2-1,NA,NA,TRBV7-3,CASSLFGENNEQFF,TGTGCCAGCAGCTTATTTGGGGAGAACAATGAGCAGTTCTTC
TRBJ2-2,TRBD2,NA,TRBV9,CASSVPGGTANTGELFF,TGTGCCAGCAGCGTCCCGGGGGGAACCGCGAACACCGGGGAGCTGTTTTTT
TRBJ2-7,NA,NA,TRBV25-1,CASSGQTWGSPGEQYF,TGTGCCAGCAGTGGACAAACTTGGGGCAGTCCCGGCGAGCAGTACTTC
TRBJ1-4,NA,NA,TRBV28,CASSLYMGPVEKLFF,TGTGCCAGCAGTTTATATATGGGGCCGGTAGAAAAACTGTTTTTT
TRBJ1-4,TRBD1,NA,TRBV28,CAGGDRGPIGEKLFF,TGTGCCGGAGGGGACAGGGGTCCCATCGGGGAAAAACTGTTTTTT
TRBJ1-5,NA,NA,TRBV30,CAWSLDVGQPQHF,TGTGCCTGGAGTTTGGATGTAGGCCAGCCCCAGCATTTT
TRBJ2-7,NA,few,TRBV7-6,CASSLIPGRKTYEQYF,TGTGCCAGCAGCTTAATCCCCGGACGGAAGACCTACGAGCAGTACTTC
TRBJ1-4,NA,NA,TRBV15,CATSRDNGGEKLFF,TGTGCCACCAGCCGGGACAACGGAGGTGAAAAACTGTTTTTT
TRBJ2-3,TRBD1,NA,TRBV27,CASSVQGAFTDTQYF,TGTGCCAGCAGTGTACAGGGGGCCTTCACAGATACGCAGTATTTT
TRBJ2-5,NA,NA,TRBV28,CASSLRGRQYF,TGTGCCAGCAGTCTCAGGGGGAGGCAGTACTTC
TRBJ1-5,NA,NA,TRBV9,CASSPQGNNQPQHF,TGTGCCAGCAGCCCACAGGGAAACAATCAGCCCCAGCATTTT
TRBJ2-2,TRBD2,NA,TRBV11-2,CASRPIGTSGGAITGELFF,TGTGCCAGCAGACCAATCGGGACTAGCGGGGGGGCCATCACCGGGGAGCTGTTTTTT
TRBJ2-3,NA,NA,TRBV12-2,CASRLGGVGVGGNTDTQYF,TGTGCAAGTCGCTTAGGTGGGGTTGGGGTCGGGGGCAACACAGATACGCAGTATTTT
TRBJ2-2,NA,NA,TRBV6-1,CASGEAGSTGELFF,TGTGCCAGCGGAGAGGCCGGGAGCACCGGGGAGCTGTTTTTT
TRBJ2-7,NA,NA,TRBV27,CASRPGRVSGEQYF,TGTGCCAGCCGGCCGGGAAGGGTCTCGGGGGAGCAGTACTTC
TRBJ1-6,TRBD1,NA,TRBV5-1,CASSLAGGRGSPLHF,TGCGCCAGCAGCTTGGCAGGGGGCCGGGGTTCACCCCTCCACTTT
TRBJ1-1,NA,NA,TRBV7-2,CASSLLWGNTEAFF,TGTGCCAGCAGCTTACTCTGGGGGAACACTGAAGCTTTCTTT
TRBJ2-7,NA,NA,TRBV5-1,CASSLRPGSSYEQYF,TGCGCCAGCAGCTTGCGCCCGGGGAGCTCCTACGAGCAGTACTTC
TRBJ1-1,NA,NA,TRBV28,CASGPPGVVGPANTEAFF,TGTGCCAGCGGACCACCGGGGGTGGTTGGGCCGGCGAACACTGAAGCTTTCTTT
TRBJ1-1,NA,once,TRBV7-2,CASSLETGLGMNTEAFF,TGTGCCAGCAGCTTAGAAACAGGGTTGGGCATGAACACTGAAGCTTTCTTT
TRBJ1-4,NA,NA,TRBV7-9,CALRSNEKLFF,TGTGCCTTGAGGTCTAATGAAAAACTGTTTTTT
TRBJ1-1,NA,NA,TRBV18,CASSPLGGRGMNTEAFF,TGTGCCAGCTCACCATTGGGCGGCAGGGGAATGAACACTGAAGCTTTCTTT
TRBJ2-7,NA,NA,TRBV7-2,CASSFDGSFYEQYF,TGTGCCAGCAGCTTTGACGGATCTTTCTACGAGCAGTACTTC
TRBJ1-6,NA,few,TRBV7-2,CASSLTGDYNSPLHF,TGTGCCAGCAGCTTGACAGGTGATTATAATTCACCCCTCCACTTT
TRBJ1-2,NA,few,TRBV2,CASSMNYGYTF,TGTGCCAGCAGCATGAACTATGGCTACACCTTC
TRBJ1-4,NA,NA,TRBV7-3,CASSPRRAAPNEKLFF,TGTGCCAGCAGCCCGCGCAGGGCGGCGCCTAATGAAAAACTGTTTTTT
TRBJ1-1,TRBD1,NA,TRBV7-7,CASSLTGTGINTEAFF,TGTGCTAGCAGCCTCACAGGGACAGGGATCAACACTGAAGCTTTCTTT
TRBJ1-1,NA,NA,TRBV30,CAWKVSGNTEAFF,TGTGCCTGGAAAGTGTCAGGGAACACTGAAGCTTTCTTT
TRBJ2-5,NA,NA,TRBV5-8,CASSSSGTETQYF,TGTGCCAGCAGCTCGTCCGGGACGGAGACCCAGTACTTC
TRBJ2-7,NA,NA,TRBV21-1,CASSKDYGTYEQYF,TGTGCCAGCAGCAAAGATTACGGGACCTACGAGCAGTACTTC
TRBJ2-1,TRBD2,medium-sized,TRBV2,CASSEDRLAGSYNEQFF,TGTGCCAGCAGTGAAGATCGACTAGCGGGCTCCTACAATGAGCAGTTCTTC
TRBJ2-5,NA,once,TRBV18,CASSPAGAETQYF,TGTGCCAGCTCACCAGCAGGGGCAGAGACCCAGTACTTC
TRBJ1-1,TRBD1,once,TRBV27,CASSPGDRGYTEAFF,TGTGCCAGCAGTCCCGGTGACAGGGGGTACACTGAAGCTTTCTTT
TRBJ2-5,TRBD2,NA,TRBV9,CASSVGLAGGSPGETQYF,TGTGCCAGCAGCGTAGGACTAGCGGGGGGATCACCGGGGGAGACCCAGTACTTC
TRBJ2-7,NA,NA,TRBV6-5,CASSYTGNYEQYF,TGTGCCAGCAGTTATACAGGGAACTACGAGCAGTACTTC
TRBJ2-2,NA,NA,TRBV2,CASRRTGELFF,TGTGCCAGCCGTCGGACCGGGGAGCTGTTTTTT
TRBJ2-1,NA,NA,TRBV27,CASSKNPRGYSSYNEQFF,TGTGCCAGCAGTAAAAACCCACGGGGCTATAGCTCCTACAATGAGCAGTTCTTC
TRBJ2-1,TRBD1,NA,TRBV6-6,CASSPGTGGHNEQFF,TGTGCCAGCAGTCCCGGGACAGGGGGCCACAATGAGCAGTTCTTC
TRBJ1-1,TRBD1,NA,TRBV15,CATSRDRGLATEAFF,TGTGCCACCAGCAGAGACAGGGGGCTAGCCACTGAAGCTTTCTTT
TRBJ2-5,TRBD2,NA,TRBV20-1,CSAWRGETQYF,TGCAGTGCCTGGCGGGGGGAGACCCAGTACTTC
TRBJ1-2,TRBD1,NA,TRBV15,CATSRGGTGASNYGYTF,TGTGCCACCAGCAGGGGGGGGACAGGAGCTTCTAACTATGGCTACACCTTC
TRBJ1-4,NA,NA,TRBV30,CACLQRAEELFF,TGTGCCTGTCTTCAGAGGGCCGAAGAACTGTTTTTT
TRBJ2-7,TRBD1,NA,TRBV28,CASTRGDREVYEQYF,TGTGCCAGCACCCGCGGGGACAGGGAGGTCTACGAGCAGTACTTC
TRBJ2-1,NA,NA,TRBV7-9,CASSYVQGQFF,TGTGCCAGCAGCTACGTTCAAGGGCAGTTCTTC